Sequencing of this T cell receptor beta chain was carried out in a study of CXCR3-negative and CXCR3-positive naive CD8 T cells. Overall study results and limits: Memory CD8+ cells showed much lower diversity, while both naive subsets were comparably high. Naive subsets showed comparable surface CD5, and TCR interaction strength was also inferred from TRB CDR3 physicochemistry. Researchers report that CXCR3-positive naive cells carry more hydrophobic TRB CDR3s than CXCR3-negative naive cells. Cryopreservation partially decreased CXCR3 expression, and most assays used fresh PBMCs.

The germline CDR1 and CDR2 sequences are LNHDA and SQIVND (reference sequence). CDR3 size: 12 residues. Definition of naive CD8+ T cells rested on a CD45RO-CCR7+CD27+CD95- profile. Preparation of TRB cDNA libraries relied on 5' RACE carrying UMI labels. TCRdb re-called the 5' RACE reads; one entry per CDR3 protein, DNA not given. This repertoire includes 60,000 to 65,000 distinct CDR3 sequences. Concerning this clonotype: Its target is unknown.

The receptor comes from a human donor in good health. Some clones in this sample may be carry-over from other donors' samples. The V call is TRBV19, the J call TRBJ2-1; TCRdb's D gene call, TRBD1, goes unchecked for lack of DNA. The sequenced sample consisted of naive CXCR3+ CD8+ T cells from blood. Subset reported: CD45RO-CCR7+CD27+CD95- naive CD8+ T cells expressing CXCR3 (TNR3+). CDR3 sequence reads: CASSGGPNEQFF. The entire variable domain, with the rest obtained from reference TRBV19 and TRBJ2-1, is as follows: DGGITQSPKYLFRKEGQNVTLSCEQNLNHDAMYWYRQDPGQGLRLIYYSQIVNDFQKGDIAEGYSVSREKKESFPLTVTSAQKNPTAFYLCASSGGPNEQFFGPGTRLTVL.